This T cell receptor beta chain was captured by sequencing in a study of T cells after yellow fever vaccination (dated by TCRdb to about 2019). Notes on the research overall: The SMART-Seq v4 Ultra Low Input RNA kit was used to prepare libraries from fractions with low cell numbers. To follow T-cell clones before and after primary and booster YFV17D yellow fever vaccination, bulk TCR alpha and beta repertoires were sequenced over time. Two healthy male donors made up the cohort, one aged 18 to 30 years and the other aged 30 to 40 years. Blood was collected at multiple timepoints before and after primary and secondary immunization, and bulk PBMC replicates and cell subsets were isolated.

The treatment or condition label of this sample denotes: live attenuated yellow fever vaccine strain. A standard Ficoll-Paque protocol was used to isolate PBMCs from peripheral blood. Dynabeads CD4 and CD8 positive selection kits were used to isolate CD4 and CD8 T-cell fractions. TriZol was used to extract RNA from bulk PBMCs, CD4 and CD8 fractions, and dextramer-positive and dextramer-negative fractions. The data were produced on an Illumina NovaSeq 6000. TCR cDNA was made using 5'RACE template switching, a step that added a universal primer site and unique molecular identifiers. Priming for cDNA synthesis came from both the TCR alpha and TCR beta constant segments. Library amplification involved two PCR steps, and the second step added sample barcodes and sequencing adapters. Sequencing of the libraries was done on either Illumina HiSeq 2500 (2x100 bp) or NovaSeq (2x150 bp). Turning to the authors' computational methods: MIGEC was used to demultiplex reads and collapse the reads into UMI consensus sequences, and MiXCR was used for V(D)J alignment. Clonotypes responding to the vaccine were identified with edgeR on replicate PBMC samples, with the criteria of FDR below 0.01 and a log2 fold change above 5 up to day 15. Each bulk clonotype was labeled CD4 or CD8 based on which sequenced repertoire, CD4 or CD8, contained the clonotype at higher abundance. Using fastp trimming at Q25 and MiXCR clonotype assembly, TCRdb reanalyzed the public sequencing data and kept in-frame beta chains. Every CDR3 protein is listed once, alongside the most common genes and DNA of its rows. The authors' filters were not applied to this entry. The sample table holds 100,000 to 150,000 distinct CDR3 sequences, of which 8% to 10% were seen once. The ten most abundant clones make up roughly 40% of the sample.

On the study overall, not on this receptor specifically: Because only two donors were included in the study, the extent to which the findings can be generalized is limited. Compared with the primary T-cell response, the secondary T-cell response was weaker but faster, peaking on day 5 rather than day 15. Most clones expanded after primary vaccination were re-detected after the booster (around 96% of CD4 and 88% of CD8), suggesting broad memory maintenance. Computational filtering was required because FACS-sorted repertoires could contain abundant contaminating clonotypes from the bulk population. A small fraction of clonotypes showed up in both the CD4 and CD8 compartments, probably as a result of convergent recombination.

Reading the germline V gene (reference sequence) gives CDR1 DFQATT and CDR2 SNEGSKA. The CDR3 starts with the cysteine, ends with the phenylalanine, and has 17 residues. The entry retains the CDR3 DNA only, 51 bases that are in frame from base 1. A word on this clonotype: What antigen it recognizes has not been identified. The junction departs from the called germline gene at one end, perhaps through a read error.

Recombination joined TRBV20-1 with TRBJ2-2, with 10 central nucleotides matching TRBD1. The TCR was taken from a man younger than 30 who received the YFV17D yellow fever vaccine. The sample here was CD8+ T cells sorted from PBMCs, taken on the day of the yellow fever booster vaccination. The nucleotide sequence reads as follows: TGCAGTGCAAGAGGTTTTCGTCCGGACAGGGGGGCCGGGGAGCTGTTTTTT. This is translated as CSARGFRPDRGAGELFF.